Listed below are T cell receptor beta chains from one sample, sequenced in a study of shared clonotypes between healthy human individuals. The table came from immunoSEQ multiplex PCR; TCRdb's copy has only in-frame clones and leaves some out. The sample shows approximately 480,000 clones, roughly 79% of them seen only once. The sequencing input was PBMCs. The receptors come from a woman in her thirties or forties in good health. Some clones in this sample may be carry-over from other donors' samples. Each CDR3 is given with its conserved first and last residue. Fields, in order: clone size, V gene, D gene, J gene, CDR3 length, CDR3 protein, CDR3 DNA. The D gene is left open where the match is weak. Size values are once, few and many counts, or a class for expanded clones, and some rows have none.

NA	TRBV7-3	NA	TRBJ2-3	14	CASSLGGVPDTQYF	TGTGCCAGCAGCTTAGGAGGGGTCCCAGATACGCAGTATTTT
NA	TRBV7-2	TRBD2	TRBJ2-7	15	CASSARLAGVGEQYF	TGTGCCAGCAGCGCCAGACTAGCGGGAGTGGGCGAGCAGTACTTC
NA	TRBV28	NA	TRBJ2-3	16	CASSLRLQGLTDTQYF	TGTGCCAGCAGTTTACGTCTTCAGGGGTTAACAGATACGCAGTATTTT
NA	TRBV5-1	NA	TRBJ2-5	13	CASSLGSQETQYF	TGCGCCAGCAGCTTGGGGAGCCAAGAGACCCAGTACTTC
NA	TRBV11-3	TRBD2	TRBJ2-1	16	CASSLDGLAGYNEQFF	TGTGCCAGCAGCTTAGATGGACTAGCAGGGTACAATGAGCAGTTCTTC
NA	TRBV28	NA	TRBJ2-3	15	CASHQGGTPTDTQYF	TGTGCCAGCCATCAGGGGGGCACCCCCACAGATACGCAGTATTTT
NA	TRBV29-1	NA	TRBJ2-2	16	CSVEKLGADTTGELFF	TGCAGCGTTGAAAAGTTGGGGGCCGACACCACCGGGGAGCTGTTTTTT
few	TRBV6-1	TRBD1	TRBJ1-1	13	CASGGQMRTEAFF	TGTGCCAGCGGGGGACAGATGAGAACTGAAGCTTTCTTT
few	TRBV28	TRBD1	TRBJ2-7	13	CASRDRRPYEQYF	TGTGCCAGCAGGGACAGGCGCCCATACGAGCAGTACTTC
NA	TRBV2	NA	TRBJ1-1	13	CASRPNLNTEAFF	TGTGCCAGCAGGCCCAACCTGAACACTGAAGCTTTCTTT
many	TRBV19	TRBD2	TRBJ2-3	16	CASKRLAGASTDTQYF	TGTGCCAGTAAGAGACTAGCGGGGGCTAGCACAGATACGCAGTATTTT
NA	TRBV9	NA	TRBJ2-5	20	CASSPRGGTELGVGQETQYF	TGTGCCAGCAGCCCACGGGGCGGGACAGAGCTAGGGGTAGGACAAGAGACCCAGTACTTC
few	TRBV30	NA	TRBJ1-5	13	CAWSGDSNQPQHF	TGTGCCTGGAGTGGGGATAGCAATCAGCCCCAGCATTTT
few	TRBV4-1	NA	TRBJ1-5	14	CASSQGALRQPQHF	TGCGCCAGCAGCCAGGGGGCCTTAAGGCAGCCCCAGCATTTT
NA	TRBV4-3	NA	TRBJ1-3	17	CASSQELGGIPGNTIYF	TGCGCCAGCAGCCAAGAACTAGGGGGGATCCCTGGAAACACCATATATTTT
NA	TRBV5-6	NA	TRBJ2-1	15	CASSLDGGSYNEQFF	TGTGCCAGCAGCTTGGATGGGGGCTCCTACAATGAGCAGTTCTTC
NA	TRBV19	NA	TRBJ2-2	13	CASSIWQTGELFF	TGTGCCAGTAGTATTTGGCAGACCGGGGAGCTGTTTTTT
once	TRBV9	NA	TRBJ1-5	13	CASSAGPNQPQHF	TGTGCCAGCAGCGCGGGCCCCAATCAGCCCCAGCATTTT
NA	TRBV19	NA	TRBJ1-5	17	CASSIPRQVGFNQPQHF	TGTGCCAGTAGTATCCCCAGACAGGTAGGATTCAATCAGCCCCAGCATTTT
once	TRBV28	NA	TRBJ1-5	18	CASTSGGVRAYSNQPQHF	TGTGCCAGCACCTCGGGAGGGGTCCGGGCGTATAGCAATCAGCCCCAGCATTTT
NA	TRBV7-9	NA	TRBJ1-2	16	CASSGNGRLLNYGYTF	TGTGCCAGCAGCGGCAACGGACGGCTGCTTAACTATGGCTACACCTTC
NA	TRBV4-3	NA	TRBJ2-1	14	CASSQDLGGNEQFF	TGCGCCAGCAGCCAAGACCTAGGGGGCAATGAGCAGTTCTTC
NA	TRBV6-1	TRBD1	TRBJ2-3	14	CASSVTGGSDTQYF	TGTGCCAGCAGTGTTACAGGGGGCTCAGATACGCAGTATTTT
NA	TRBV29-1	TRBD1	TRBJ2-7	13	CSVDGQGVYEQYF	TGCAGCGTTGATGGGCAGGGGGTCTACGAGCAGTACTTC
NA	TRBV4-1	NA	TRBJ2-1	16	CASSQEGSSPYNEQFF	TGCGCCAGCAGCCAAGAAGGCAGCTCCCCCTACAATGAGCAGTTCTTC
NA	TRBV9	TRBD2	TRBJ2-1	15	CASSVRAGDSNEQFF	TGTGCCAGCAGCGTAAGGGCGGGAGACAGCAATGAGCAGTTCTTC
NA	TRBV21-1	NA	TRBJ2-7	14	CASSPTVGPYEQYF	TGTGCCAGCAGCCCTACCGTCGGCCCCTACGAGCAGTACTTC
NA	TRBV4-2	NA	TRBJ2-1	18	CASSQDPILGATYNEQFF	TGTGCCAGCAGCCAAGATCCCATACTTGGAGCGACGTACAATGAGCAGTTCTTC
NA	TRBV7-6	TRBD2	TRBJ2-7	15	CASSVGSGRWYEQYF	TGTGCCAGCAGCGTCGGTAGCGGGAGATGGTACGAGCAGTACTTC
many	TRBV10-2	NA	TRBJ1-1	14	CASSEVGGGTEAFF	TGCGCCAGCAGTGAAGTAGGGGGAGGCACTGAAGCTTTCTTT
NA	TRBV28	NA	TRBJ2-7	14	CASSLGGPSLEQYF	TGTGCCAGCAGCCTGGGGGGACCTAGCTTAGAGCAGTACTTC
once	TRBV4-1	NA	TRBJ1-1	14	CASSQWAMNTEAFF	TGCGCCAGCAGCCAATGGGCCATGAACACTGAAGCTTTCTTT